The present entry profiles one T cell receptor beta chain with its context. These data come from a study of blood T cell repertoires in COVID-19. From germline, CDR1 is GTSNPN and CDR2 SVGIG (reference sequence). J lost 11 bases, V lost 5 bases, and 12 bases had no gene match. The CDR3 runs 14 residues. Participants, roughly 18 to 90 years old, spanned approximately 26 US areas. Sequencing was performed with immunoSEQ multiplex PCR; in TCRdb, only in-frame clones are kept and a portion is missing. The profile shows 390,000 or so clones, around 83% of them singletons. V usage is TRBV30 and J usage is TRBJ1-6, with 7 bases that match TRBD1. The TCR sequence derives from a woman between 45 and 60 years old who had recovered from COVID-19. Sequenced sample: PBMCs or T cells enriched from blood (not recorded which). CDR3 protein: CAWGGSTGRAPLHF. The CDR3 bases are TGTGCCTGGGGTGGCTCGACAGGGCGAGCACCCCTCCACTTT.